This T cell receptor beta chain originates from a study of response to subunit inactivated influenza vaccine listed by TCRdb under 2018. For context, the study as a whole: Deep quantitative profiling of the T cell receptor repertoire was used in the study to follow responses to a trivalent subunit inactivated influenza vaccine. The study at large found these results: The authors suggested that each seasonal influenza vaccination may recruit only a limited number of new T cells.

Library creation used RT-PCR. TCRdb shows the sequencer as Illumina HiSeq 2500. The public reads were reanalyzed by TCRdb: fastp trimming at Q25, MiXCR alignment, in-frame beta chains only. Rows are unified per CDR3 protein, each entry keeping the most common DNA and genes. The sample profile shows hundreds of thousands of distinct CDR3 sequences; 9.5% to 12% of them were found once. The top ten constitute 9.5% to 15% of the sample. About this clonotype itself: Its antigen remains unidentified. Per-nucleotide qualities are absent, and no much larger clonotype sits a single base away.

V gives up 3 bases and J gives up 0 bases, and the segment between their germline ends measures 12 bases. Via the germline V gene, CDR1 is MDHEN and CDR2 SYDVKM. The CDR3 runs 16 residues from the cysteine to the phenylalanine. CDR3 DNA only is kept here, 48 bases in frame from base 1. In light of the paper, this sample's time point label describes: 45 days after influenza vaccine administration. The source of this sequence is a man in his fifties who received an inactivated influenza vaccine. Donor details come from another sample of the same person, matched by shared clones. The sequenced sample was PBMCs from blood, obtained roughly 47 days after vaccination. The rearrangement joined TRBV28 to TRBJ1-5; D gene: possibly TRBD1, on 6 matching bases. The CDR3 region: CASSFGDTYSNQPQHF. The bases read TGTGCCAGCAGTTTTGGGGACACTTATAGCAATCAGCCCCAGCATTTT. Where the CDR3 stops, the reference TRBV28 and TRBJ1-5 genes take over; the full variable domain is DVKVTQSSRYLVKRTGEKVFLECVQDMDHENMFWYRQDPGLGLRLIYFSYDVKMKEKGDIPEGYSVSREKKERFSLILESASTNQTSMYLCASSFGDTYSNQPQHFGDGTRLSIL.